This TCR beta chain was profiled in a study of cytomegalovirus exposure and HLA in healthy donors. Overall study findings and caveats: The HLA-A and HLA-B alleles of most subjects were reportedly predicted accurately from TCR beta sequences.

The PCR made use of 60 Vbeta and 13 Jbeta primers. Sequenced by immunoSEQ multiplex PCR; TCRdb stores in-frame clones only, minus some. The sample contains about 130,000 clones, over 9.5% of which appear only once. The CDR3 length is 14 residues. Germline V gene data show CDR1 as SSHAT and CDR2 as FNYEAQ (reference sequence). On this clone itself: The antigen is undetermined. A junction end diverges from the germline sequence, so it may reflect a read error.

Sequences were obtained from PBMCs. The rearrangement links TRBV7-7 to TRBJ2-7; TRBD2 matches 8 bases. The sequence came from a woman aged 18 to 35 in good health and CMV-seropositive. CDR3 residues: CASSPGLGTYEQYF. CDR3 nucleotide sequence: TGTGCTAGCAGCCCGGGACTAGGCACCTACGAGCAGTACTTC.